This T cell receptor beta chain was documented in a study of blood T cell repertoires in COVID-19. On the study more broadly: Acute-phase and convalescent COVID-19 samples originated in the United States, Italy and Spain. From T cells, B-cell-depleted T cells, or PBMCs came the material, which was cDNA or gDNA.

V shed 6 bases and J 3 bases; nucleotides not matched to a gene: 9. The CDR3 runs to 15 residues. Looked up from germline, CDR1 is SNHLY and CDR2 is FYNNEI. Method: immunoSEQ multiplex PCR; TCRdb's copy keeps in-frame clones and lacks some. The data show approximately 230,000 clones, roughly 87% seen once. Participants spanned ages 18 to 89 years and resided in about two dozen US areas. The sequencing input was PBMCs or T cells enriched from blood (not recorded which). The rearrangement joins TRBV2 to TRBJ1-2; 8 bases agree with TRBD1. The receptor's source is a woman in her twenties or thirties with acute COVID-19. The CDR3 DNA follows: TGTGCCAGCAGGAGAGACAGGGGAGAGGACTATGGCTACACCTTC. This translates into CASRRDRGEDYGYTF.